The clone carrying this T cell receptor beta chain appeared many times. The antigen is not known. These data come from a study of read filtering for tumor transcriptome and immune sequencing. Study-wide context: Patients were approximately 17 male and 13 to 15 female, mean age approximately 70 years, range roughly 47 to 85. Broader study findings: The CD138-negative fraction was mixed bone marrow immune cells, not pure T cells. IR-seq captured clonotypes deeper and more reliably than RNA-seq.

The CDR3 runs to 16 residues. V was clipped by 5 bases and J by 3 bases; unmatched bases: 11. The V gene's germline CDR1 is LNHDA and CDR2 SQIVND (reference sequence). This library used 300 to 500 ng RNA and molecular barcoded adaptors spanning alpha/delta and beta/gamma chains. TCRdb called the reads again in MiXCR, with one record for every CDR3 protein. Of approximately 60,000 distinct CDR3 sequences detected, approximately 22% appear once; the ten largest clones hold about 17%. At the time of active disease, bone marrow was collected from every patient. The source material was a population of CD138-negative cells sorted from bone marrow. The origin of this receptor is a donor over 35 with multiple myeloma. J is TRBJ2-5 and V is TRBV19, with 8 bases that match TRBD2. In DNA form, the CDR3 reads TGTGCCAGTAGTCCCCCAGGAGCGGGGGCGAAAGAGACCCAGTACTTC. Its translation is CASSPPGAGAKETQYF.